This note documents a single T cell receptor (beta chain) sequence. The record originates from a study of blood T cell repertoires in COVID-19. Looked up from germline, CDR1 is SEHNR and CDR2 is FQNEAQ (reference sequence). V was pared by 4 bases and J by 3 bases, with 4 bases of the junction left unmatched. This CDR3 comprises 15 residues. This table comes from immunoSEQ multiplex PCR, and its TCRdb copy is limited to in-frame clones, with some not included. The sample lists about 420,000 clones; 70% to 90% were seen once. This chain uses TRBV7-9 with TRBJ2-7; 12 bases match TRBD2. The specimen was peripheral blood. This receptor was identified in a man between 18 and 35 years old with COVID-19, enrolled during active disease. CDR3 bases: TGTGCCAGCAGCTCAACGGGACTAGCGGGCTACGAGCAGTACTTC. This gives the protein CASSSTGLAGYEQYF.